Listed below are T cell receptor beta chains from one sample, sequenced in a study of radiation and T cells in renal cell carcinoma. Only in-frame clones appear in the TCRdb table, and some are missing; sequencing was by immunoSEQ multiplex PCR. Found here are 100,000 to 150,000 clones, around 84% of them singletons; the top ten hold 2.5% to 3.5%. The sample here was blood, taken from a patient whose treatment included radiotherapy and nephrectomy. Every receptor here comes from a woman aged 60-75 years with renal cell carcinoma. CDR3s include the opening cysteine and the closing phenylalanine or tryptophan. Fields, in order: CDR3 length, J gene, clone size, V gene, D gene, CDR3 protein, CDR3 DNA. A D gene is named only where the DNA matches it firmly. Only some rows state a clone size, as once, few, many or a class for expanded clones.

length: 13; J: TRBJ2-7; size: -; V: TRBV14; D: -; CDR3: CASSPLQGYEQYF; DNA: TGTGCTAGCAGCCCACTTCAGGGTTACGAGCAGTACTTC
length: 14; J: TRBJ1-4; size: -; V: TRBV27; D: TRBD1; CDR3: CASSRTGGYEKLFF; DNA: TGTGCCAGCAGCCGGACAGGGGGCTATGAAAAACTGTTTTTT
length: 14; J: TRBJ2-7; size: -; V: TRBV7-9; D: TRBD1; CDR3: CASDRGRGFYEQYF; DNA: TGTGCCAGCGACAGGGGGCGCGGGTTCTACGAGCAGTACTTC
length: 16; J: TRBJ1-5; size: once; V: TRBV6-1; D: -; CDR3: CASSESNSYSNQPQHF; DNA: TGTGCCAGCAGTGAGAGTAACAGCTATAGCAATCAGCCCCAGCATTTT
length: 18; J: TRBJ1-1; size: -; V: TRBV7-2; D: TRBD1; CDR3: CASSFKPRGVKGNTEAFF; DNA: TGTGCCAGCAGCTTCAAACCCAGGGGGGTTAAAGGGAACACTGAAGCTTTCTTT
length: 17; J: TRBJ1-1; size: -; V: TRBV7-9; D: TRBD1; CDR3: CASSLAMRTGENTEAFF; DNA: TGTGCCAGCAGCTTAGCGATGCGGACAGGGGAGAACACTGAAGCTTTCTTT
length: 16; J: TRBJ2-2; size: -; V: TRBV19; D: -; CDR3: CASSIVTGLFTGELFF; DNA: TGTGCCAGTAGTATAGTCACAGGGCTTTTCACCGGGGAGCTGTTTTTT
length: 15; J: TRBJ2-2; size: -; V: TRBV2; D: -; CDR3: CASRNRDRNTGELFF; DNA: TGTGCCAGCAGAAACAGGGATAGGAACACCGGGGAGCTGTTTTTT
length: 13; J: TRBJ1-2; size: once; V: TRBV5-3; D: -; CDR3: CARKQGDWYGYTF; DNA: TGTGCCAGAAAACAGGGTGATTGGTATGGCTACACCTTC
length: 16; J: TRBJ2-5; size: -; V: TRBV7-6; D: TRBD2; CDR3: CASSLLWRGDGETQYF; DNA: TGTGCCAGCAGCTTATTATGGCGGGGGGACGGTGAGACCCAGTACTTC
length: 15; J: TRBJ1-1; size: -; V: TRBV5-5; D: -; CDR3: CASSLDPSMNTEAFF; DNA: TGTGCCAGCAGCTTGGATCCTTCCATGAACACTGAAGCTTTCTTT
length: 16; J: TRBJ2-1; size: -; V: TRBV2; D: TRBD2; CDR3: CASSERLAGGMSEQFF; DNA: TGTGCCAGCAGTGAACGCCTAGCGGGGGGTATGAGTGAGCAGTTCTTC
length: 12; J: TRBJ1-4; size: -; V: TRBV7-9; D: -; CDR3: CASSPRDEKLFF; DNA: TGTGCCAGCAGCCCTAGGGATGAAAAACTGTTTTTT
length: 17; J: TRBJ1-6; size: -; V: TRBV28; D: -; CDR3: CASSLLPRTSDNSPLHF; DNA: TGTGCCAGCAGTTTACTTCCCCGGACAAGCGATAATTCACCCCTCCACTTT
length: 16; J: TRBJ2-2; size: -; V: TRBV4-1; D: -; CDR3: CASSLIPGTSTGELFF; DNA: TGCGCCAGCAGCCTAATTCCCGGGACATCCACCGGGGAGCTGTTTTTT
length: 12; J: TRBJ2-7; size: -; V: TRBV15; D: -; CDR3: CATSRDRGPTYF; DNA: TGTGCCACCAGCAGAGATAGGGGTCCTACTTACTTC
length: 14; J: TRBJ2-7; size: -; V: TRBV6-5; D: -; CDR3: CASTGTWITYEQYF; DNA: TGTGCCAGCACCGGGACCTGGATAACCTACGAGCAGTACTTC
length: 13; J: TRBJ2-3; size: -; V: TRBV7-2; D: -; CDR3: CASSSPFADTQYF; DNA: TGTGCCAGCAGCTCCCCTTTTGCAGATACGCAGTATTTT
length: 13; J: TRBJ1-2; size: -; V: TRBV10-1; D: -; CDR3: CASSEFPRWGYTF; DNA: TGCGCCAGCAGTGAGTTTCCGCGGTGGGGCTACACCTTC
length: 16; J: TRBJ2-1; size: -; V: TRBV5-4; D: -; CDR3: CASSSYGGSSYNEQFF; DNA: TGTGCCAGCAGCTCCTATGGGGGGAGCTCCTACAATGAGCAGTTCTTC
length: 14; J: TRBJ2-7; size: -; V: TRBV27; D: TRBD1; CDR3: CASSSRTGFFEQYF; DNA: TGTGCCAGCAGTTCTCGGACAGGGTTTTTCGAGCAGTACTTC
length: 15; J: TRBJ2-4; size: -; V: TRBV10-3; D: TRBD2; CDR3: CAISELAGEENIQYF; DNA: TGTGCCATCAGTGAGCTGGCGGGAGAGGAAAACATTCAGTACTTC
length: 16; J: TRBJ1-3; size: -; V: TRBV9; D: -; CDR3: CASSSRGSLPGNTIYF; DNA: TGTGCCAGCAGCTCCCGAGGCTCACTCCCTGGAAACACCATATATTTT
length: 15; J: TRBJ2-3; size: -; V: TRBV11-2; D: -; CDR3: CASSLSVPRTDTQYF; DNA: TGTGCCAGCAGCTTAAGCGTCCCCCGCACAGATACGCAGTATTTT
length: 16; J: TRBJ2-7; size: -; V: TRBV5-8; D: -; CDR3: CASTPPRASPSYEQYF; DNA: TGTGCCAGCACTCCCCCCCGGGCGAGCCCATCCTACGAGCAGTACTTC
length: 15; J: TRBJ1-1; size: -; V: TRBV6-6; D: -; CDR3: CASSLPGEGHTEAFF; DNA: TGTGCCAGCAGTCTCCCGGGGGAGGGTCACACTGAAGCTTTCTTT
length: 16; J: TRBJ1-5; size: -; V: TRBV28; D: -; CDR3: CASRLGAAGDNQPQHF; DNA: TGTGCCAGCAGACTAGGGGCCGCAGGGGACAATCAGCCCCAGCATTTT
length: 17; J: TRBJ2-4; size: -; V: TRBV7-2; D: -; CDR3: CASSTPGTSKAKNIQYF; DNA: TGTGCCAGCAGCACCCCCGGGACCTCAAAAGCCAAAAACATTCAGTACTTC
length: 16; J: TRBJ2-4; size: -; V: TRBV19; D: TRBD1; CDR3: CASSPSGTGAKNIQYF; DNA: TGTGCCAGTAGCCCATCGGGGACAGGGGCCAAAAACATTCAGTACTTC
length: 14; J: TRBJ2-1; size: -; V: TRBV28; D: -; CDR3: CASRSGTNVGEQFF; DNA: TGTGCCAGCAGGTCCGGGACCAATGTAGGTGAGCAGTTCTTC
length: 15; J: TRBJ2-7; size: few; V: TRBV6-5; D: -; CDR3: CASSYSGDFSYEQYF; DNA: TGTGCCAGCAGTTACTCGGGCGATTTCTCCTACGAGCAGTACTTC
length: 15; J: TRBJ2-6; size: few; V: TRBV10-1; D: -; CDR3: CASSDPSRGANVLTF; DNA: TGCGCCAGCAGTGATCCCTCCCGGGGGGCCAACGTCCTGACTTTC
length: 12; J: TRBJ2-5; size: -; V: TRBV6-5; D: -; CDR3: CASGGVQETQYF; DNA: TGTGCGTCAGGAGGGGTCCAGGAGACCCAGTACTTC
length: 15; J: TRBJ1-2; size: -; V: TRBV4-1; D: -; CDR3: CASSQDMAIYYGYTF; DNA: TGCGCCAGCAGCCAAGATATGGCAATATACTATGGCTACACCTTC
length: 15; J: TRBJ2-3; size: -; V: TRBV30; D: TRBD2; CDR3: CAWTPGTSGTDTQYF; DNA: TGTGCCTGGACCCCCGGGACTAGCGGCACAGATACGCAGTATTTT